These 9 T cell receptor beta chains originate from one sample sequenced in a study of blood T cells in healthy people across ages. Using a J-beta primer mix together with a sample-barcoded 5' primer, a second PCR was run for roughly 7 to 12 cycles. TCRdb called the 5' RACE reads again in MiXCR, with one record for every CDR3 protein. The data show about 670,000 distinct CDR3 sequences, roughly half seen once. Material for sequencing was blood. These receptors were obtained from a woman of 80 years or more in good health.

The gene calls are TRBV7-2 and TRBJ2-7; 9 bases match TRBD2. The V gene's germline CDR1 is SGHTA and CDR2 FQGNSA. The CDR3 is 17 residues long. V dropped 1 base and J dropped 2; count of bases not matched to a gene: 9. The CDR3 region has the DNA TGTGCCAGCAGCTTAGGGCTAGCGGGACCCGGTACCTACGAGCAGTACTTC. This codes for CASSLGLAGPGTYEQYF. Full variable domain (outside the CDR3, taken from reference TRBV7-2 and TRBJ2-7): GAGVSQSPSNKVTEKGKDVELRCDPISGHTALYWYRQSLGQGLEFLIYFQGNSAPDKSGLPSDRFSAERTGGSVSTLTIQRTQQEDSAVYLCASSLGLAGPGTYEQYFGPGTRLTVT.

Of note for this clonotype: A much larger clone differs from this one at a single base, so this may be a read error. V usage is TRBV4-1 and J usage is TRBJ1-2; a weak D match, TRBD1 (5 bases). Germline values: CDR1 MGHRA, CDR2 YSYEKL. The length of the CDR3 is 14 residues. Trimming took off 7 bases at V and 6 bases at J, with 18 bases between the two ends. This CDR3 is CASNSIIGRDGYTF. The CDR3 nucleotides are TGCGCCAGCAACTCTATCATTGGCAGGGATGGCTACACCTTC.

In the case of this clonotype: A much larger clone lies a single base off, so this may be a read error. This rearrangement joins TRBV7-9 to TRBJ2-7; 7 nucleotides line up with TRBD1. Germline V gives CDR1 SEHNR, CDR2 FQNEAQ (reference sequence). This CDR3 is 13 amino acids long. With 2 bases clipped from V and 10 bases from J, the junction kept 8 bases outside the gene matches. For the CDR3, the DNA is TGTGCCAGCAGCTTAATCGGACAGGCTATCCAGTACTTC. It is translated as CASSLIGQAIQYF.

The chain links TRBV7-3 to TRBJ2-5; 8 bases are shared with TRBD1. The CDR3 has 15 residues. Germline-derived CDR1 and CDR2 are SGHTA and FQGTGA. The V gene end was trimmed by 2 bases and the J gene end by 4 bases; junction bases not matched to a gene: 6. Here the CDR3 reads CASSLDRGRVETQYF. CDR3 nucleotides: TGTGCCAGCAGCTTAGACAGGGGTCGCGTAGAGACCCAGTACTTC.

In its sample, this clonotype was seen once. At one end the junction does not follow the germline gene, possibly because of a read error. The gene calls are TRBV18 and TRBJ1-1; 7 bases fit TRBD1. There are 15 residues in the CDR3. Germline CDR1 is KGHSH and CDR2 is LQKENI. CDR3 loop: CASSPAGTANSEAFF. The CDR3 DNA follows: TGTGCCAGCTCACCGGCCGGGACAGCGAACAGTGAAGCTTTCTTT.

In the case of this clonotype: The junction differs from germline at one of its ends, possibly a read error. The chain uses TRBV27 and TRBJ2-6; D is ambiguous. The germline V gene encodes CDR1 MNHEY and CDR2 SMNVEV (reference sequence). The CDR3 extends over 17 amino acids. CDR3: CAGSLLEQNSGANVLTF. CDR3 bases: TGTGCCGGCAGTTTATTAGAACAGAACTCTGGGGCCAACGTCCTGACTTTC.

This chain links TRBV6-5 with TRBJ2-3; possibly TRBD1 or TRBD2 for D (5 bases each). Germline loops: CDR1 MNHEY, CDR2 SVGAGI. This CDR3 is built from 15 residues. V dropped 3 bases and J dropped 2 bases, with 12 bases sitting between them. For the CDR3, the DNA is TGTGCCAGCAGTTATCTGGGACGGGACACAGATACGCAGTATTTT. Translated, it gives CASSYLGRDTDTQYF.

This chain connects TRBV2 to TRBJ2-1; D not resolved. The J call may be mistaken, given a closer DNA end match to TRBJ2-7. The CDR3 has 12 amino acids. Germline V gives CDR1 SNHLY, CDR2 FYNNEI. CDR3 sequence: CASRNSYNEQYF. CDR3 coding DNA: TGTGCCAGCAGGAACTCCTACAATGAGCAGTACTTC.

The chain joins TRBV28 to TRBJ2-4, with no clear D. The tail of the sequence fits TRBJ2-5 better, so the J call may be wrong. This CDR3 has 13 residues. The V gene's germline CDR1 is MDHEN and CDR2 SYDVKM. DNA for the CDR3: TGTGCCAGCAGTTTAAGGAAGAGAGAGACCCAGTACTTC. Translated: CASSLRKRETQYF.